This T cell receptor (beta chain) was captured by sequencing in a study of blood T cell repertoires in COVID-19. In the study overall: The cDNA or gDNA used as material had been derived from T cells, B-cell-depleted T cells, or PBMCs.

This clone showed up just once. V lost 5 bases and J 6 bases, leaving 16 bases between the germline ends. CDR3 length: 15 residues. Per germline, CDR1 SEHNR and CDR2 FQNEAQ (reference sequence). Enrollment of patients from Seattle took place during active infection, with longitudinal follow-up. As originally analysed: Researchers report that nucleated cell counts were estimated from reference gene primer amplification. Repertoires were generated with immunoSEQ multiplex PCR, while TCRdb's copy carries only in-frame clones and drops some. The V and J calls and clone size are taken from that table; D and trimming were inferred from the DNA. The sample has 310,000 or so clones, 91% seen once; the top ten hold roughly 2.3%.

The chain couples TRBV7-9 to TRBJ2-2; maybe TRBD2 (5 bases). Specimen: peripheral blood. This receptor was taken from a woman aged 30 to 39 with COVID-19, enrolled during active disease. The CDR3 is CASSPRGSVAGELFF. The CDR3 DNA follows: TGTGCCAGCAGCCCCCGGGGTAGCGTGGCCGGGGAGCTGTTTTTT.